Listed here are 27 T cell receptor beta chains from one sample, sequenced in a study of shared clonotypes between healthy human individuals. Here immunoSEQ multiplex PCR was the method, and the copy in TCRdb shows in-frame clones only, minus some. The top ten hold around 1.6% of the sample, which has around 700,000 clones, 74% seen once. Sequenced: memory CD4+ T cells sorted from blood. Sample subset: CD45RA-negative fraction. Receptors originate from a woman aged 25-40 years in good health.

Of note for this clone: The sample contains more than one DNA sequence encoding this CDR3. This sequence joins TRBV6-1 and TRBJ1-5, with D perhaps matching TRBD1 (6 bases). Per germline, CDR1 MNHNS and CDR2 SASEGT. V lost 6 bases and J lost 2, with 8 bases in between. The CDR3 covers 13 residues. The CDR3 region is CASRRQGNQPQHF. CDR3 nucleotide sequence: TGTGCCAGCAGGAGACAGGGCAATCAGCCCCAGCATTTT.

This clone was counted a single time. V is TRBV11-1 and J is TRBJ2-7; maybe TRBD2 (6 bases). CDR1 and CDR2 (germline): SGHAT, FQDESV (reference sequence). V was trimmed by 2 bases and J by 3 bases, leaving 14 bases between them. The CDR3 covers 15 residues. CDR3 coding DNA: TGTGCCAGCAGCTTATTGGAGGGAGGCGGCTACGAGCAGTACTTC. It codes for CASSLLEGGGYEQYF.

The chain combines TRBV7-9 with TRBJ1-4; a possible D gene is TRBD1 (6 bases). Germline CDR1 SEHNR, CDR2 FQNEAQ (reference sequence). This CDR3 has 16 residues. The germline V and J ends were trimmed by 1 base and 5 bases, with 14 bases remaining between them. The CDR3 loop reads CASSLGAGTRNEKLFF. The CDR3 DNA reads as TGTGCCAGCAGCTTAGGTGCCGGGACACGAAATGAAAAACTGTTTTTT.

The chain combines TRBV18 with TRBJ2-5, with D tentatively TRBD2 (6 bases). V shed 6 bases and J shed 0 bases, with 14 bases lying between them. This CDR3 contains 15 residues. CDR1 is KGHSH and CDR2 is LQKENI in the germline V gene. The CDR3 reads CASSRPGGNQETQYF. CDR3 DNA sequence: TGTGCCAGCTCCCGGCCAGGAGGGAACCAAGAGACCCAGTACTTC.

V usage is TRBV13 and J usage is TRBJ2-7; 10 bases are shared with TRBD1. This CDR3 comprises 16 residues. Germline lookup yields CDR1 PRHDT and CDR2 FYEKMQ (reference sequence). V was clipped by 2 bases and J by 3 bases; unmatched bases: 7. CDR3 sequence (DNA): TGTGCCAGCAGCTTACGGGGACAGGGGTTTCTCTACGAGCAGTACTTC. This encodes CASSLRGQGFLYEQYF.

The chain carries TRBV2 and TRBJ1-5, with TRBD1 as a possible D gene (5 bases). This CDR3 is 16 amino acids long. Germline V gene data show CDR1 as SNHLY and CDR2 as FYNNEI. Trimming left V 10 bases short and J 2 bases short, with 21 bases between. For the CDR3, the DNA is TGTGCCATCCAGTCGGTGGCGGGGACGGGCAATCAGCCCCAGCATTTT. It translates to CAIQSVAGTGNQPQHF.

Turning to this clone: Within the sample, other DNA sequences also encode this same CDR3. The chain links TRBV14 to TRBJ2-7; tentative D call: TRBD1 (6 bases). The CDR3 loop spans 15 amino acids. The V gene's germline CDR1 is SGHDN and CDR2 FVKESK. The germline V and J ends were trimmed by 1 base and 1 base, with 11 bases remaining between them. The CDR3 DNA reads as TGTGCCAGCAGCCAAGGAAGGGGACAATCCTACGAGCAGTACTTC. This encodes CASSQGRGQSYEQYF. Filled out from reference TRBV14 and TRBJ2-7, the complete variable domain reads EAGVTQFPSHSVIEKGQTVTLRCDPISGHDNLYWYRRVMGKEIKFLLHFVKESKQDESGMPNNRFLAERTGGTYSTLKVQPAELEDSGVYFCASSQGRGQSYEQYFGPGTRLTVT.

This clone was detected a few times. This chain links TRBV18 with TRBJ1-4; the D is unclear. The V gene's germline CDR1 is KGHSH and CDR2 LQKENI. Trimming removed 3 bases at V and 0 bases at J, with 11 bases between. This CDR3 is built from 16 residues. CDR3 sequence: CASSPGRLTTNEKLFF. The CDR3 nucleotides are TGTGCCAGCTCACCGGGGAGATTGACAACTAATGAAAAACTGTTTTTT.

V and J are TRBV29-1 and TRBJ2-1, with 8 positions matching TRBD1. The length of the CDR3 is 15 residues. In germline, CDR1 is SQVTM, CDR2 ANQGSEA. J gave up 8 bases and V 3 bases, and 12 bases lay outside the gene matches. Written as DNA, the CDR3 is TGCAGCGTTGATGGTGGACAGGGCTCTTGGGATGAGCAGTTCTTC. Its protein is CSVDGGQGSWDEQFF.

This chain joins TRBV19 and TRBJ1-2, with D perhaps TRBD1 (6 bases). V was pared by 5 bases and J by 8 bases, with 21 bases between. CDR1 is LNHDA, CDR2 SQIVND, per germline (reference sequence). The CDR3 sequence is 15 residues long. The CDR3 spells CASSPQPATGLGYTF. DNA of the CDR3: TGTGCCAGTAGTCCTCAACCCGCCACAGGGCTCGGCTACACCTTC.

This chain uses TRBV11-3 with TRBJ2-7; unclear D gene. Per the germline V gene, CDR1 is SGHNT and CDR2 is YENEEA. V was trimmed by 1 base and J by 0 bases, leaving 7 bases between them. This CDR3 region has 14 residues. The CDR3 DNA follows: TGTGCCAGCAGCTTAGCCAGCCACTCCTACGAGCAGTACTTC. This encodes CASSLASHSYEQYF.

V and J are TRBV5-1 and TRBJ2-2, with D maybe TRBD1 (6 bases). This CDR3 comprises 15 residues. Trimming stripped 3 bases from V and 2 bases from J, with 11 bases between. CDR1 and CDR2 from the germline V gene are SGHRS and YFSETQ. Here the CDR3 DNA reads TGCGCCAGCAGCTGGGGGCCGAGCAACACCGGGGAGCTGTTTTTT. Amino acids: CASSWGPSNTGELFF.

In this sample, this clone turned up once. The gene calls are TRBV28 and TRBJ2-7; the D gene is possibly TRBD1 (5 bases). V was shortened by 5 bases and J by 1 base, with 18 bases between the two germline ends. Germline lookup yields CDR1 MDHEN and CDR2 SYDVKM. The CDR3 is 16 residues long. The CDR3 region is CASSPAGSLDSYEQYF. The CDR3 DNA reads TGTGCCAGCAGTCCCGCAGGGTCCTTAGATTCCTACGAGCAGTACTTC.

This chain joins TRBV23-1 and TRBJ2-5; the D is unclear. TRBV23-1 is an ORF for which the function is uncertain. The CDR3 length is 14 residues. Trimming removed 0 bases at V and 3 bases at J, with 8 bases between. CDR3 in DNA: TGCGCCAGCAGTCAATCGCCGGTAGAAGAGACCCAGTACTTC. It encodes CASSQSPVEETQYF.

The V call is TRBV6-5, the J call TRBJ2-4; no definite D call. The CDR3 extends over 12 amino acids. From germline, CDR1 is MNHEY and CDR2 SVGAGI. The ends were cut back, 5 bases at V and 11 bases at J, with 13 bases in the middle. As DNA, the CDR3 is TGTGCCAGCAGTAAGCAGCCGGGCCTTCAGTACTTC. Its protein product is CASSKQPGLQYF.

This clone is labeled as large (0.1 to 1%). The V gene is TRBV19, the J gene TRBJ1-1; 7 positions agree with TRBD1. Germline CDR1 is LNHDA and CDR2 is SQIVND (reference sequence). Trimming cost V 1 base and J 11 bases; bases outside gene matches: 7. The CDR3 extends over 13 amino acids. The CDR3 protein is CASSIGNRGDAFF. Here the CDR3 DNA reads TGTGCCAGTAGTATAGGAAACAGGGGTGACGCTTTCTTT. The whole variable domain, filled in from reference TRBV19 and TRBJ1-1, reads DGGITQSPKYLFRKEGQNVTLSCEQNLNHDAMYWYRQDPGQGLRLIYYSQIVNDFQKGDIAEGYSVSREKKESFPLTVTSAQKNPTAFYLCASSIGNRGDAFFGQGTRLTVV.

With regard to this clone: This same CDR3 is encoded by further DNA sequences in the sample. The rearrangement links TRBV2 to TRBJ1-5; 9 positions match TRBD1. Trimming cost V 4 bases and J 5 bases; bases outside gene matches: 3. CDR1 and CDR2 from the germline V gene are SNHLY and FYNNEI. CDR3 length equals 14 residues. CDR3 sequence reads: CASSATGGDQPQHF. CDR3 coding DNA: TGTGCCAGCAGTGCTACAGGGGGCGATCAGCCCCAGCATTTT.

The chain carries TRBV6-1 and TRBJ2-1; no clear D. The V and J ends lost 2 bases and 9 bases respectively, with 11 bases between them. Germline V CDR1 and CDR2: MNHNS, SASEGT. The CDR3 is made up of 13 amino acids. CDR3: CASSELGGSEQFF. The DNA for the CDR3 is TGTGCCAGCAGTGAACTTGGCGGTTCTGAGCAGTTCTTC.

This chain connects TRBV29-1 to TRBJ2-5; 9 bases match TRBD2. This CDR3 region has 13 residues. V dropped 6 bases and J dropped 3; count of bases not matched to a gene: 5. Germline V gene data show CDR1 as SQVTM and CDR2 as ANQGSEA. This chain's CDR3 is CSVKSSGKETQYF. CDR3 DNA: TGCAGCGTAAAATCTAGCGGGAAAGAGACCCAGTACTTC.

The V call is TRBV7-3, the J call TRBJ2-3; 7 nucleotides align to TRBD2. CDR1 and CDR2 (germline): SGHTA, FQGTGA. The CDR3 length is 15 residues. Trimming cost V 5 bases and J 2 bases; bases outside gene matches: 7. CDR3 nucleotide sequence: TGTGCCAGCAGCGATCCTAGCGGATACACAGATACGCAGTATTTT. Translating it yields CASSDPSGYTDTQYF.

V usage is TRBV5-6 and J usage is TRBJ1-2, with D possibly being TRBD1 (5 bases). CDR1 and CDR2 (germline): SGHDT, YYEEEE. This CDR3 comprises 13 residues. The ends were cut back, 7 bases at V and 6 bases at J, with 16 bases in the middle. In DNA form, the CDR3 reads TGTGCCAGCGGCCCATTCGGGGGAGATGGCTACACCTTC. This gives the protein CASGPFGGDGYTF. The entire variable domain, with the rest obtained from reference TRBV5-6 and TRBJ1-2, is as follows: DAGVTQSPTHLIKTRGQQVTLRCSPKSGHDTVSWYQQALGQGPQFIFQYYEEEERQRGNFPDRFSGHQFPNYSSELNVNALLLGDSALYLCASGPFGGDGYTFGSGTRLTVV.

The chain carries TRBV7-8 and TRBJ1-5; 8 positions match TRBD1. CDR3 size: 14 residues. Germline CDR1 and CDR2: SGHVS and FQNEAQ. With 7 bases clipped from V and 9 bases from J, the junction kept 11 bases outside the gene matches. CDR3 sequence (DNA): TGTGCCAGCACCCAAGGGACAGGCGGATCGCCCCAGCATTTT. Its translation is CASTQGTGGSPQHF.

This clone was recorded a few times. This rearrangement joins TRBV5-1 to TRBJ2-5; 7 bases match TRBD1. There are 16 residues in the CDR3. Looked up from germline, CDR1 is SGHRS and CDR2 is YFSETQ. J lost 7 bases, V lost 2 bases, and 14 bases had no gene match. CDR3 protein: CASSLGSTGWYGTQYF. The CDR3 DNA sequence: TGCGCCAGCAGCTTAGGCTCGACAGGGTGGTATGGGACCCAGTACTTC.

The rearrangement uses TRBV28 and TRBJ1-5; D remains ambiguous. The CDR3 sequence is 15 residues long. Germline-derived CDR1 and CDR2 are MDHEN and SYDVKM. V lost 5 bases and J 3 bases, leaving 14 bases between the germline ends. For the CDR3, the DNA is TGTGCCAGCAGTATACAGCAATTCTCCAATCAGCCCCAGCATTTT. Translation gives CASSIQQFSNQPQHF.

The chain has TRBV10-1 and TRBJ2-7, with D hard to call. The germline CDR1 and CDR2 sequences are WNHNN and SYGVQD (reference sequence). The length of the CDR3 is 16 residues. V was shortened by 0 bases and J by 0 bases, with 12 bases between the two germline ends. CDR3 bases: TGCGCCAGCAGTGAGTCAGTCGGCCTGAGCTCCTACGAGCAGTACTTC. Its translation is CASSESVGLSSYEQYF.

The CDR3 reads CASSLMGTSGTGRVTDTQYF. The CDR3 nucleotides are TGTGCCAGCAGCTTGATGGGGACTAGCGGGACGGGGCGGGTCACAGATACGCAGTATTTT. The chain combines TRBV5-4 with TRBJ2-3; TRBD2 matches at 13 bases. CDR1 and CDR2 (germline): SGHNT, YYREEE (reference sequence). The CDR3 consists of 20 residues. The J segment lost 2 bases and the V segment lost 1 base, leaving 13 bases of the junction unmatched.

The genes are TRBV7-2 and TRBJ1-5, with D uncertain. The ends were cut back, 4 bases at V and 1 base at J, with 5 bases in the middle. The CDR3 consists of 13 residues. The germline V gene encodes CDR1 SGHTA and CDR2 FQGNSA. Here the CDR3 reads CASSWWSNQPQHF. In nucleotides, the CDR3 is TGTGCCAGCAGCTGGTGGAGCAATCAGCCCCAGCATTTT.